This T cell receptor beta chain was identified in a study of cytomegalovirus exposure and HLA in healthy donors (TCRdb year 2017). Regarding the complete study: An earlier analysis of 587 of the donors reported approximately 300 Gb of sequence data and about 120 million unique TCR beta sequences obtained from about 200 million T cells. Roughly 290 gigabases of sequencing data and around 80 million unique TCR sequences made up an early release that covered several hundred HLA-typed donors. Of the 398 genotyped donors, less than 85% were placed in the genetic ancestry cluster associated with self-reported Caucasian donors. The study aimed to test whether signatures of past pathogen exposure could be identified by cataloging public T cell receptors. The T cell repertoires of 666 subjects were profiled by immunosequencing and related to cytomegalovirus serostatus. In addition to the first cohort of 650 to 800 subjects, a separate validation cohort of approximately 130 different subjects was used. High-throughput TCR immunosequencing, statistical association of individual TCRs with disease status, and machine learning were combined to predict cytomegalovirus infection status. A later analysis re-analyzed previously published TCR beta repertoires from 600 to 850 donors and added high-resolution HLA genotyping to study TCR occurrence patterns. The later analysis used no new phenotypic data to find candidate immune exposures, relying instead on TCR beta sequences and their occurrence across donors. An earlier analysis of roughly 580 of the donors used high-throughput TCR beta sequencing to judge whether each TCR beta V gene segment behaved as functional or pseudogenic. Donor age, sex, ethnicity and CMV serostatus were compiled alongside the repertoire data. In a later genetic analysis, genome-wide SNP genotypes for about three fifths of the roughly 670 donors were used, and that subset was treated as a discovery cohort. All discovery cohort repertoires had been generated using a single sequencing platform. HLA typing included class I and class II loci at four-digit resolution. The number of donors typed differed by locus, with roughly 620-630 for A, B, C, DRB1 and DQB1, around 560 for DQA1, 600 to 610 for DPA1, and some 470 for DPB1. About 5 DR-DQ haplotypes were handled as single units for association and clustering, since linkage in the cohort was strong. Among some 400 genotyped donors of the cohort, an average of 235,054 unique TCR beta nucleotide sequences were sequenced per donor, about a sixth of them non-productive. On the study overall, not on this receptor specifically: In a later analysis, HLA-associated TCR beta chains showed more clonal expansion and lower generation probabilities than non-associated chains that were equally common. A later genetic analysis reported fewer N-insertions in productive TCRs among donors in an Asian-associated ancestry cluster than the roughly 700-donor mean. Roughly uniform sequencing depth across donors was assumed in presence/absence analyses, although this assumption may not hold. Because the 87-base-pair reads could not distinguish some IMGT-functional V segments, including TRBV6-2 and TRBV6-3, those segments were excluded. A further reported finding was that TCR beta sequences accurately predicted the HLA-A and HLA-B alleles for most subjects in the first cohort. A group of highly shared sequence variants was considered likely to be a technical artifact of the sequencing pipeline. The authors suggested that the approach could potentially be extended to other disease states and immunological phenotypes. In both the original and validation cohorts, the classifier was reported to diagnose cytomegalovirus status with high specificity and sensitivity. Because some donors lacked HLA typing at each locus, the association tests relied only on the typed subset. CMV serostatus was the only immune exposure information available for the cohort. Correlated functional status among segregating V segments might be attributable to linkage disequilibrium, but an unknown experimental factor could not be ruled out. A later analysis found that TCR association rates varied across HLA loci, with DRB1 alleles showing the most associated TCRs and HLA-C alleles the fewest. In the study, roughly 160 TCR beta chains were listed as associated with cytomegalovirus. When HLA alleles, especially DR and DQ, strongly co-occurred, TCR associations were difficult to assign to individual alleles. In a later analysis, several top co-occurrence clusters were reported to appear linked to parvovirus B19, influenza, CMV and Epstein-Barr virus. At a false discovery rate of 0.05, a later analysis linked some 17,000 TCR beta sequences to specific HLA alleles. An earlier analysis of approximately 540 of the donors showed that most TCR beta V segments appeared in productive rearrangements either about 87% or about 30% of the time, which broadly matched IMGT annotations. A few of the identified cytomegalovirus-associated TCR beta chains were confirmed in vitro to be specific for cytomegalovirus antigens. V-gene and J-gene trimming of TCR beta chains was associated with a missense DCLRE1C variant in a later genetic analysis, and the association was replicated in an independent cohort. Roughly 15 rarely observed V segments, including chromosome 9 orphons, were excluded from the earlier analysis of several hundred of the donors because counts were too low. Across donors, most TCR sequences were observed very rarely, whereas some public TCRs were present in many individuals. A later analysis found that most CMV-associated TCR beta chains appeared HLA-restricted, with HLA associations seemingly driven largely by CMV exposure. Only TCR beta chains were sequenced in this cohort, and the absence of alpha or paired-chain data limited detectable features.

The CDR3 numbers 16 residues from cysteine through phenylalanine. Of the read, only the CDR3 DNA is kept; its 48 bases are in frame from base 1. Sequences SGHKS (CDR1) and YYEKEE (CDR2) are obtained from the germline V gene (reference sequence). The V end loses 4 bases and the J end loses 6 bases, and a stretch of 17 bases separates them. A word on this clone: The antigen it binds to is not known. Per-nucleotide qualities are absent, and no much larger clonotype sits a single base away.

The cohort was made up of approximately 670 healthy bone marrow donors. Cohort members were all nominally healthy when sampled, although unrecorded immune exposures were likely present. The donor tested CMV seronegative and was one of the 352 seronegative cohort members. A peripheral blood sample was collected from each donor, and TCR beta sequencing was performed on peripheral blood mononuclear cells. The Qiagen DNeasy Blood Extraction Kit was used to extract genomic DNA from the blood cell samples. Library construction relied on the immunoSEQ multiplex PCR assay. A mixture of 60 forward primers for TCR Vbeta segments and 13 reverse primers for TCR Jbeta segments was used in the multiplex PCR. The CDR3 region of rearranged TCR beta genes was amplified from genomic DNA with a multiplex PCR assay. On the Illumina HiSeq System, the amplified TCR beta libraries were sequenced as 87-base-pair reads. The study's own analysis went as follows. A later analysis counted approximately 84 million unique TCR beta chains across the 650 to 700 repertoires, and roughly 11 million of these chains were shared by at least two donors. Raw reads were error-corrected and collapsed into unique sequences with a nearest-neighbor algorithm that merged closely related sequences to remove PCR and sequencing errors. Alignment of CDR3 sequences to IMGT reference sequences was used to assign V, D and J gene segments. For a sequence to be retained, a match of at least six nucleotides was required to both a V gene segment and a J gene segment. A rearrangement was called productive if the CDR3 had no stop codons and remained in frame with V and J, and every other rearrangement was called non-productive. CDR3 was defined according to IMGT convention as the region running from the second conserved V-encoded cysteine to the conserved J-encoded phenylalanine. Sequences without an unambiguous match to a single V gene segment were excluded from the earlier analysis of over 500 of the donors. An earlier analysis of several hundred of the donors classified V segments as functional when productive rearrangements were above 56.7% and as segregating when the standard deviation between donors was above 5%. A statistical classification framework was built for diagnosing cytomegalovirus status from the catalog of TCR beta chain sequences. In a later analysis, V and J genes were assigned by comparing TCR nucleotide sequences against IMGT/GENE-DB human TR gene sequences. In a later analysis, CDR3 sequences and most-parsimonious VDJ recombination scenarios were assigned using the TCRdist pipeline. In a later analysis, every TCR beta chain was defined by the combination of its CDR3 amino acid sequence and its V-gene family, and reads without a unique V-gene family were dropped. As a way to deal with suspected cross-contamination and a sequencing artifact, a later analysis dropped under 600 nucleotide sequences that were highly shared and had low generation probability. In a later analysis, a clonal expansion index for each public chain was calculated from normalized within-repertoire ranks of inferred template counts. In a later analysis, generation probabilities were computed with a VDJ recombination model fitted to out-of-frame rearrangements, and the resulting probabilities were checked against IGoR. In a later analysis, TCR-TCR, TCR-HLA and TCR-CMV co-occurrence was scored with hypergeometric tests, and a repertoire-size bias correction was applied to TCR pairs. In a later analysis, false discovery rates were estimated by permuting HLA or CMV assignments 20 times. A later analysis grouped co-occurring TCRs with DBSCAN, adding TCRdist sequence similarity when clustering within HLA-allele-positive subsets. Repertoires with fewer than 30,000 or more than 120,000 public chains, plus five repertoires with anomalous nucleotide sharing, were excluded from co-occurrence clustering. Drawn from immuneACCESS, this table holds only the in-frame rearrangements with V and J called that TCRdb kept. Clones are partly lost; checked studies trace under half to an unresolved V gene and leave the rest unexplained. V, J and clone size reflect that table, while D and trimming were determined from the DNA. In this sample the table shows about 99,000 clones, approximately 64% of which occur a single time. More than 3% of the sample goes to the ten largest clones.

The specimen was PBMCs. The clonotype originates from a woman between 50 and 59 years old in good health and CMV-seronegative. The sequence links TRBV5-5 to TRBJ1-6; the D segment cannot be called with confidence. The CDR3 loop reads CASSLGTGGPNSPLHF. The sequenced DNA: TGTGCCAGCAGCCTCGGAACCGGCGGGCCTAATTCACCCCTCCACTTT.